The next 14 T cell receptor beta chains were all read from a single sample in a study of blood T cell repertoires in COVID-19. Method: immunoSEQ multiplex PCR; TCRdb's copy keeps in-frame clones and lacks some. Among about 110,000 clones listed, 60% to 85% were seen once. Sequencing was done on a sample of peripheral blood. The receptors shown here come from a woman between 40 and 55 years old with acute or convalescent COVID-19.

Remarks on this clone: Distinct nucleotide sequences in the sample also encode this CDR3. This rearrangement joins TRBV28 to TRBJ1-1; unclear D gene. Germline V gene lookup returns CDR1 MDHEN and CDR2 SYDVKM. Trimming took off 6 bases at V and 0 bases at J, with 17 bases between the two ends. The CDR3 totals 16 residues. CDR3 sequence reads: CASSPRGELMNTEAFF. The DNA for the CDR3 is TGTGCCAGCAGCCCTCGGGGAGAGCTAATGAACACTGAAGCTTTCTTT.

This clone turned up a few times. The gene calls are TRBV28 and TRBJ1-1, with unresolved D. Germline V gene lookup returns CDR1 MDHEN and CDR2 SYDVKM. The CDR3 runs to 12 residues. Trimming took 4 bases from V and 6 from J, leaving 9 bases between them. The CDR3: CASSSGLAEAFF. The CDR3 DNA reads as TGTGCCAGCAGTTCGGGGTTGGCTGAAGCTTTCTTT. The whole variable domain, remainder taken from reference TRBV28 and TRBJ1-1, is DVKVTQSSRYLVKRTGEKVFLECVQDMDHENMFWYRQDPGLGLRLIYFSYDVKMKEKGDIPEGYSVSREKKERFSLILESASTNQTSMYLCASSSGLAEAFFGQGTRLTVV.

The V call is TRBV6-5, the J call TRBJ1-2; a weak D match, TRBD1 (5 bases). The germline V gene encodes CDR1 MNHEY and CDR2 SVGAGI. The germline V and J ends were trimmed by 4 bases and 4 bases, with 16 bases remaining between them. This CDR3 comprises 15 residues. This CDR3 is CASSLKGDLGYGYTF. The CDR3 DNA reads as TGTGCCAGCAGTTTAAAAGGGGATTTGGGCTATGGCTACACCTTC.

CDR3 residues: CASSIQGSYGYTF. CDR3 DNA: TGTGCCAGTAGTATCCAGGGGTCCTATGGCTACACCTTC. V and J are TRBV19 and TRBJ1-2; D is perhaps TRBD1 (6 bases). CDR3 length: 13 amino acids. In germline, CDR1 is LNHDA, CDR2 SQIVND (reference sequence). The ends were cut back, 3 bases at V and 4 bases at J, with 9 bases in the middle.

The CDR3 DNA reads TGTGCCAGCACCAATTCGGAGCATGGCTACACCTTC. Its protein is CASTNSEHGYTF. This rearrangement joins TRBV28 to TRBJ1-2, with D unclear. V lost 7 bases to trimming and J lost 6 bases, with 12 bases between them. CDR1 is MDHEN, CDR2 SYDVKM, per germline. This CDR3 region has 12 residues.

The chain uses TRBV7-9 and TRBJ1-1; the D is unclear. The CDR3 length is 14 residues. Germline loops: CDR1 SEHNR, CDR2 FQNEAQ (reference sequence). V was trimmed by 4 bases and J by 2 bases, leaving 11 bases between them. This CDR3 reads CASSSQFSNTEAFF. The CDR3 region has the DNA TGTGCCAGCAGCTCGCAATTCAGTAACACTGAAGCTTTCTTT.

CDR3 coding DNA: TGCGCCAGCAGCCAAGATGGTGGGACAGCGGACTACGAGCAGTACTTC. Translated: CASSQDGGTADYEQYF. V gene TRBV4-1 combines with J gene TRBJ2-7; 7 positions agree with TRBD1. Germline-derived CDR1 and CDR2 are MGHRA and YSYEKL. V trimming: 0 bases; J trimming: 3 bases; junction bases outside the gene matches: 8. There are 16 residues in the CDR3.

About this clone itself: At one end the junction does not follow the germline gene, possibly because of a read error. Written as DNA, the CDR3 is TGTGCCAGCAGCTTAGACAGCACAACCGGAGAGCTGTTTTTT. Translated: CASSLDSTTGELFF. The V gene is TRBV7-2, the J gene TRBJ2-2; D is undetermined. In germline, CDR1 is SGHTA, CDR2 FQGNSA. The CDR3 spans 14 residues.

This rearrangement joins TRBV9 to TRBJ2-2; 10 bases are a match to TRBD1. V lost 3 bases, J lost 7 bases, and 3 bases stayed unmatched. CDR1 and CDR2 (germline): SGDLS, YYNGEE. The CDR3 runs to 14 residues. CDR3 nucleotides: TGTGCCAGCAGCGCGACAGGGGGCAGCGGGGAGCTGTTTTTT. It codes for CASSATGGSGELFF.

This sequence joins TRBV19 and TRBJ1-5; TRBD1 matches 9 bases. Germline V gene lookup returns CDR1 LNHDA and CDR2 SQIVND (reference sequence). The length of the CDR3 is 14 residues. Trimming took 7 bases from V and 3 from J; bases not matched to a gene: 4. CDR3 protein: CASKRQGDNQPQHF. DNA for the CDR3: TGTGCCAGTAAAAGACAGGGGGACAATCAGCCCCAGCATTTT.

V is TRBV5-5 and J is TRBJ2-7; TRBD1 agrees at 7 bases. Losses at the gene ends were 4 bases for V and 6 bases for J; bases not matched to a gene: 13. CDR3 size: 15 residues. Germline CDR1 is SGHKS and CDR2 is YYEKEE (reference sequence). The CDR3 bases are TGTGCCAGCAGCCTAGCCGGGACAGAAAGGAGCGAGCAGTACTTC. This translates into CASSLAGTERSEQYF.

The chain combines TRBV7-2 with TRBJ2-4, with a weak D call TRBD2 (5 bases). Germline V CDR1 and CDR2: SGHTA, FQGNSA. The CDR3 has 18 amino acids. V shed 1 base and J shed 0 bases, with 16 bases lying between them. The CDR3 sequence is CASSLEGGGRLAKNIQYF. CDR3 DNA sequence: TGTGCCAGCAGCTTAGAAGGAGGCGGCCGGCTAGCCAAAAACATTCAGTACTTC.

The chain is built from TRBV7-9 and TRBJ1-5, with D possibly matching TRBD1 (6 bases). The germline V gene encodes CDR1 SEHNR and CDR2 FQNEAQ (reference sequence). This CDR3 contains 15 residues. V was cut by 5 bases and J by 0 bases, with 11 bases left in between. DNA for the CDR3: TGTGCCAGCAGCCTGGACAGATTTAGCAATCAGCCCCAGCATTTT. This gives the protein CASSLDRFSNQPQHF. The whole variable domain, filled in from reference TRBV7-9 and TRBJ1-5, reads DTGVSQNPRHKITKRGQNVTFRCDPISEHNRLYWYRQTLGQGPEFLTYFQNEAQLEKSRLLSDRFSAERPKGSFSTLEIQRTEQGDSAMYLCASSLDRFSNQPQHFGDGTRLSIL.

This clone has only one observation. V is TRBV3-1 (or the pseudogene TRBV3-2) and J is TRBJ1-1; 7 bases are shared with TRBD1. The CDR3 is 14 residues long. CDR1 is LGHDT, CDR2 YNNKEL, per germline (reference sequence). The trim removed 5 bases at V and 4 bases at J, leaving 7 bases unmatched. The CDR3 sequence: CASSAQGSVTEAFF. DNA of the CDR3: TGTGCCAGCAGCGCACAGGGGTCCGTCACTGAAGCTTTCTTT.